These 15 T cell receptor beta chains were all obtained from the same sample, sequenced in a study of OX40 agonist ivuxolimab in advanced cancers. Only in-frame clones appear in the TCRdb table, and some are missing; sequencing was by immunoSEQ multiplex PCR. The data hold 90,000 or so clones, with over 75% observed a single time. The starting material was CD4+ or CD8+ T cells sorted from blood, obtained in a trial of the OX40 agonist ivuxolimab. The receptor source for this set is an adult with an advanced solid tumor such as melanoma, head and neck, liver or kidney cancer.

This clone was counted between two and nine times. V usage is TRBV5-1 and J usage is TRBJ2-3; D is tentatively TRBD1 or TRBD2 (5 bases each). The germline V gene has CDR1 SGHRS and CDR2 YFSETQ. V shed 3 bases and J shed 6 bases, with 17 bases lying between them. The CDR3 extends over 15 amino acids. The CDR3 protein is CASSSRDPGWDTQYF. The CDR3 nucleotides are TGCGCCAGCAGCTCGAGGGATCCAGGGTGGGATACGCAGTATTTT.

The gene calls are TRBV29-1 and TRBJ2-5; 7 nucleotides line up with TRBD2. V lost 4 bases, J lost 1 base, and 3 bases stayed unmatched. The CDR3 length is 13 residues. Germline V CDR1 and CDR2: SQVTM, ANQGSEA. Written as DNA, the CDR3 is TGCAGCGTTGTCCTAGCGGTCCAAGAGACCCAGTACTTC. Translated: CSVVLAVQETQYF.

The V gene is TRBV7-5, the J gene TRBJ2-3; the D segment call TRBD1 is taken from the table without a DNA check. TRBV7-5 represents a pseudogene. This CDR3 has 16 residues. CDR3 DNA: TGTGCCAGAAGCTTAAACGGGACAGGGAGCGCAGATACGCAGTATTTT. It encodes CARSLNGTGSADTQYF.

The V and J genes are TRBV11-2 and TRBJ2-7; D not resolved. CDR3 size: 12 residues. The V end lost 4 bases, the J end lost 4 bases, and 8 bases lay between the germline ends. Germline assignment: CDR1 SGHAT and CDR2 FQNNGV. CDR3 bases: TGTGCCAGCAGCTCCCTTGATTACGAGCAGTACTTC. Translated: CASSSLDYEQYF.

The chain is built from TRBV9 and TRBJ1-1; a possible D gene is TRBD1 (6 bases). The CDR3 extends over 13 amino acids. Trimming removed 0 bases at V and 8 bases at J, with 11 bases between. Germline loops: CDR1 SGDLS, CDR2 YYNGEE. The CDR3 loop is CASSVDLRGEAFF. For the CDR3, the DNA is TGTGCCAGCAGCGTAGATCTCAGGGGAGAAGCTTTCTTT.

J is TRBJ2-3 and V is TRBV7-9; possible D gene TRBD1, 7 bases. Trimming shortened V by 1 base and J by 2 bases, and 13 bases separated the two germline ends. The CDR3 has 16 amino acids. Germline values: CDR1 SEHNR, CDR2 FQNEAQ (reference sequence). CDR3 sequence reads: CASSLVAGQHTDTQYF. The CDR3 DNA is TGTGCCAGCAGCTTAGTTGCGGGACAGCACACAGATACGCAGTATTTT.

The J gene is TRBJ1-5, the V gene TRBV7-9; TRBD1 might be the D (6 bases). This CDR3 contains 15 residues. V dropped 5 bases and J dropped 2 bases, with 13 bases sitting between them. Germline lookup yields CDR1 SEHNR and CDR2 FQNEAQ (reference sequence). CDR3 nucleotide sequence: TGTGCCAGCAGCCAAGGAGGGGGAGGCAATCAGCCCCAGCATTTT. This encodes CASSQGGGGNQPQHF.

In nucleotides, the CDR3 is TGCAGCGCTCCGGAGACAGGAGAGACCCAGTACTTC. Protein sequence: CSAPETGETQYF. The chain recombines TRBV29-1 with TRBJ2-5; perhaps TRBD1 as D (6 bases). With 7 bases removed from V and 4 bases from J, the gap between germline ends came to 13 bases. Germline assignment: CDR1 SQVTM and CDR2 ANQGSEA. The CDR3 sequence is 12 residues long.

The CDR3 nucleotides read TGTGCCAGCAGCCTCACAACAGGGATGAACACTGAAGCTTTCTTT. Protein sequence: CASSLTTGMNTEAFF. The V and J genes are TRBV9 and TRBJ1-1; a weak D match, TRBD1 (6 bases). The V gene lost 4 bases and the J gene lost 0 bases, with 13 bases spanning the gap. The CDR3 runs to 15 residues. CDR1 is SGDLS, CDR2 YYNGEE, per germline.

The V call is TRBV5-1, the J call TRBJ1-3, with a tentative D call TRBD1 (5 bases). Germline values: CDR1 SGHRS, CDR2 YFSETQ. Trimming took off 4 bases at V and 0 bases at J, with 17 bases between the two ends. This CDR3 has 17 residues. This chain's CDR3 is CASSRGLPTSSGNTIYF. In nucleotides, the CDR3 is TGCGCCAGCAGCAGGGGACTCCCCACAAGCTCTGGAAACACCATATATTTT.

This clone was recorded once. The chain employs TRBV28 and TRBJ2-3; perhaps D is TRBD1 or TRBD2 (5 bases each). The CDR3 is 14 amino acids. Looked up from germline, CDR1 is MDHEN and CDR2 is SYDVKM. V was pared by 4 bases and J by 1 base, with 9 bases between. Written as DNA, the CDR3 is TGTGCCAGCAGTTCGGGGCCTCGCACAGATACGCAGTATTTT. Translation gives CASSSGPRTDTQYF.

The CDR3 coding sequence is TGTGCCTGGAGTCTACAGGGGTCAGGGCCCCAGCATTTT. Protein product: CAWSLQGSGPQHF. This chain joins TRBV30 and TRBJ1-5, with 7 bases fitting TRBD1. The trim removed 2 bases at V and 9 bases at J, leaving 7 bases unmatched. CDR3 length: 13 residues. The V gene's germline CDR1 is GTSNPN and CDR2 SVGIG (reference sequence).

This clone has a single count. V and J are TRBV5-6 and TRBJ2-2, with TRBD1 matching over 9 bases. V shed 4 bases and J 4 bases; nucleotides not matched to a gene: 8. The CDR3 extends over 16 amino acids. Per germline, CDR1 SGHDT and CDR2 YYEEEE. The CDR3 DNA follows: TGTGCCAGCAGCCGCGGACAGGGGAGGCGCACCGGGGAGCTGTTTTTT. As protein: CASSRGQGRRTGELFF.

The chain links TRBV18 to TRBJ1-1; 8 bases are shared with TRBD1. After removal of 3 bases from V and 13 bases from J, the junction contained 10 bases not matched to a gene. Germline values: CDR1 KGHSH, CDR2 LQKENI. This CDR3 region has 13 residues. The CDR3 here is CASSPSIQGGYFF. The CDR3 DNA sequence: TGTGCCAGCTCACCTTCGATACAGGGGGGGTATTTCTTT.

V is TRBV11-2 and J is TRBJ2-3; D not resolved. Germline lookup yields CDR1 SGHAT and CDR2 FQNNGV. V was pared by 2 bases and J by 0 bases, with 6 bases between. The CDR3 spans 14 residues. This CDR3 is CASSLLTSTDTQYF. CDR3 DNA sequence: TGTGCCAGCAGCTTATTGACGAGCACAGATACGCAGTATTTT.